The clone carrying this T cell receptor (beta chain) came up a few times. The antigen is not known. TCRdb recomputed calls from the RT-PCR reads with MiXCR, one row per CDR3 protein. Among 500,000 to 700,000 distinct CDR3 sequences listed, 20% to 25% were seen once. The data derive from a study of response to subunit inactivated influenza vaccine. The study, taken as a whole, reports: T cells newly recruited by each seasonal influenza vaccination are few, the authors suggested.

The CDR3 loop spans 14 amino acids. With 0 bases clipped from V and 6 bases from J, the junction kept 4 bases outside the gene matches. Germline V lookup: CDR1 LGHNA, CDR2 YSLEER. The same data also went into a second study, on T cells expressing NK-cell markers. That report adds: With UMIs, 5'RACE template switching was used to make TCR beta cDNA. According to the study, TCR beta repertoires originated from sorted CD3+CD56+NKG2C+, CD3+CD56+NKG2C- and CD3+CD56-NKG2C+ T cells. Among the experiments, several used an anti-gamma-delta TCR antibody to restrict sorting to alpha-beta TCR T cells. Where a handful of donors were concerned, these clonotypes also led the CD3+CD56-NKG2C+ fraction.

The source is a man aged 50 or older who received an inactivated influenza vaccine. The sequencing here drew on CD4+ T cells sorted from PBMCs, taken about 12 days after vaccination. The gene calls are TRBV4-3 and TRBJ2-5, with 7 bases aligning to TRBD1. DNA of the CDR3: TGCGCCAGCAGCCAAGATACAGGGGTCAAGACCCAGTACTTC. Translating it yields CASSQDTGVKTQYF.